The 14 T cell receptor beta chains in this list originate from one sample, sequenced in a study of PD-1 blockade in mismatch repair-deficient tumors. TCRdb keeps only in-frame clones here, not all; method: immunoSEQ multiplex PCR. Here the sample spans under 50,000 clones, 77% being singletons. Sequences were derived from PBMCs, sampled before pembrolizumab treatment. These receptors originate from an adult with mismatch repair-deficient cancer.

This chain links TRBV5-4 with TRBJ2-5; 12 bases are shared with TRBD2. The CDR3 covers 15 residues. V shed 3 bases and J 4 bases; nucleotides not matched to a gene: 4. Germline loops: CDR1 SGHNT, CDR2 YYREEE (reference sequence). CDR3 bases: TGTGCCAGCAGCTCGACTAGCGGGAGACGAGAGACCCAGTACTTC. Residues: CASSSTSGRRETQYF. Full variable domain (missing parts from reference TRBV5-4 and TRBJ2-5): ETGVTQSPTHLIKTRGQQVTLRCSSQSGHNTVSWYQQALGQGPQFIFQYYREEENGRGNFPPRFSGLQFPNYSSELNVNALELDDSALYLCASSSTSGRRETQYFGPGTRLLVL.

The sample holds a few counts of this clone. The V and J genes are TRBV18 and TRBJ1-2; D is ambiguous. Germline V gene data show CDR1 as KGHSH and CDR2 as LQKENI. The CDR3 is made up of 14 amino acids. The V and J ends lost 0 bases and 2 bases respectively, with 7 bases between them. Here the CDR3 reads CASSPPGQNYGYTF. The CDR3 DNA follows: TGTGCCAGCTCACCACCAGGGCAGAACTATGGCTACACCTTC.

The V and J genes are TRBV19 and TRBJ2-3; D remains unclear. Germline lookup yields CDR1 LNHDA and CDR2 SQIVND (reference sequence). The CDR3 has 13 residues. Deletions cut 3 bases from V and 6 bases from J, with 10 bases between. CDR3 sequence reads: CASSIPSADTQYF. CDR3 DNA sequence: TGTGCCAGTAGTATCCCCAGCGCCGATACGCAGTATTTT.

This chain uses TRBV21-1 with TRBJ2-1; whether TRBD2, the table's D call, matches the DNA was not checked. TRBV21-1 is labeled a pseudogene. The CDR3 totals 20 residues. The CDR3 sequence is CASSTTSGRAPSGFYNEQFF. The DNA of the CDR3 is TGTGCCAGCAGTACAACTAGCGGGAGGGCCCCTTCTGGTTTCTACAATGAGCAGTTCTTC.

The chain combines TRBV7-3 with TRBJ2-3; the D call may be TRBD1 or TRBD2 (5 bases each). V was trimmed by 2 bases and J by 1 base, leaving 10 bases between them. The germline V gene has CDR1 SGHTA and CDR2 FQGTGA. This CDR3 has 15 residues. Here the CDR3 reads CASSLLGPGTDTQYF. The CDR3 DNA sequence: TGTGCCAGCAGCTTACTGGGACCAGGCACAGATACGCAGTATTTT.

Only a few counts were recorded for this clone. The chain links TRBV5-4 to TRBJ1-4; D perhaps matches TRBD1 (5 bases). The V end was cut by 2 bases, the J end by 0 bases, with 14 bases between. The germline V gene has CDR1 SGHNT and CDR2 YYREEE (reference sequence). This CDR3 region has 17 residues. The CDR3 loop reads CASSFVGLSATNEKLFF. CDR3 DNA sequence: TGTGCCAGCAGCTTTGTGGGACTGAGTGCAACTAATGAAAAACTGTTTTTT.

The CDR3 DNA sequence: TGTGCTAGTGGTTTAGGGGACAAGTTTCCCGGGGAGCTGTTTTTT. The encoded protein is CASGLGDKFPGELFF. This rearrangement joins TRBV12-5 to TRBJ2-2; weak D call: TRBD1 (6 bases). V lost 3 bases and J 6 bases, leaving 14 bases between the germline ends. The germline V gene has CDR1 LGHNT and CDR2 FRNRAP. This CDR3 has 15 residues.

The chain combines TRBV30 with TRBJ2-1, with 14 bases that match TRBD2. CDR1 and CDR2 from the germline V gene are GTSNPN and SVGIG (reference sequence). The V segment lost 3 bases and the J segment 7 bases; nucleotides outside the gene matches: 5. The CDR3 extends over 15 amino acids. DNA for the CDR3: TGTGCCTGGAGACCGGGACTAGCGGGAGAAAATGAGCAGTTCTTC. Translated: CAWRPGLAGENEQFF.

The rearrangement uses TRBV11-2 and TRBJ2-3; the match to TRBD1 covers 7 bases. V was pared by 5 bases and J by 2 bases, with 7 bases of the junction left unmatched. Germline CDR1 reads SGHAT; CDR2 reads FQNNGV. This CDR3 spans 15 amino acids. CDR3 coding DNA: TGTGCCAGCAGCCCTGGGACAGCAGCCACAGATACGCAGTATTTT. Translating it yields CASSPGTAATDTQYF.

The V call is TRBV6-5, the J call TRBJ2-7; TRBD2 agrees at 12 bases. CDR3 length: 16 residues. V lost 4 bases and J lost 6; bases outside the gene matches: 10. CDR1 MNHEY and CDR2 SVGAGI come from the germline V gene. Here the CDR3 DNA reads TGTGCCAGCAGTTCCCTGGCTAGCGGGAGGGCCCGCGAGCAGTACTTC. It translates to CASSSLASGRAREQYF.

The V gene is TRBV14, the J gene TRBJ2-1; the D gene is possibly TRBD2 (6 bases). Germline V gives CDR1 SGHDN, CDR2 FVKESK. V shed 0 bases and J shed 5 bases, with 17 bases lying between them. The CDR3 is made up of 17 amino acids. The CDR3 DNA follows: TGTGCCAGCAGCCAAGATAGGAACGCGGGACGCCACAATGAGCAGTTCTTC. Encoded protein: CASSQDRNAGRHNEQFF.

This chain links TRBV30 with TRBJ2-3; 12 bases match TRBD2. This CDR3 spans 15 amino acids. V lost 0 bases and J lost 4; bases outside the gene matches: 2. The germline gives CDR1 GTSNPN, CDR2 SVGIG (reference sequence). The CDR3 sequence: CAWSVGLAGPDTQYF. Here the CDR3 DNA reads TGTGCCTGGAGTGTCGGACTAGCGGGGCCAGATACGCAGTATTTT.

CDR3 region: CASSLGTSGRAKETQYF. The CDR3 nucleotides read TGTGCCAGCAGCTTGGGGACTAGCGGGAGGGCCAAAGAGACCCAGTACTTC. The chain employs TRBV5-4 and TRBJ2-5; 15 nucleotides align to TRBD2. V lost 0 bases to trimming and J lost 3 bases; unmatched junction nucleotides: 3. Germline V lookup: CDR1 SGHNT, CDR2 YYREEE (reference sequence). The CDR3 is 17 amino acids.

This chain links TRBV19 with TRBJ1-5, with 9 nucleotides matching TRBD1. The germline gives CDR1 LNHDA, CDR2 SQIVND (reference sequence). The CDR3 extends over 17 amino acids. V lost 5 bases, J lost 8 bases, and 16 bases stayed unmatched. CDR3 nucleotide sequence: TGTGCCAGTAGTTCGGCCTTACAGGGGGCAGTCGGGAAGCCCCAGCATTTT. Residues: CASSSALQGAVGKPQHF.